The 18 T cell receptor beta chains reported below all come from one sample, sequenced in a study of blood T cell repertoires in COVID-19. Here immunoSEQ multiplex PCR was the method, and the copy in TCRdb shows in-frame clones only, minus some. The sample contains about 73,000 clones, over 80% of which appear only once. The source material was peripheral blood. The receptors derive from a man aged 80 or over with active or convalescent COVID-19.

CDR3 nucleotides: TGCGCCAGCAGCTTGGACAGTGGCGTTGGGGGCTACACCTTC. Amino acid sequence: CASSLDSGVGGYTF. The rearrangement joins TRBV5-1 to TRBJ1-2, with D hard to call. This CDR3 region has 14 residues. Trimming took 0 bases from V and 8 from J, leaving 14 bases between them. CDR1 and CDR2 from the germline V gene are SGHRS and YFSETQ.

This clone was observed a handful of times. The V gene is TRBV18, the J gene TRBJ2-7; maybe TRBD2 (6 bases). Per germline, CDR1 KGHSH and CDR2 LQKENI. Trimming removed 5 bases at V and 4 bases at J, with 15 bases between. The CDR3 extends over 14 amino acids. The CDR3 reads CASSYGSTGYEQYF. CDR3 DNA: TGTGCCAGCTCATACGGGAGTACGGGGTACGAGCAGTACTTC.

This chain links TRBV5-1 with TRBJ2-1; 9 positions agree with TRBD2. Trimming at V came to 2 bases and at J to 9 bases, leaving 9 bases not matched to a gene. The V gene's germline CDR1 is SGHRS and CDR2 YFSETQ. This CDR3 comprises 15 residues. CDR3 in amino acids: CASSFGGRASVEQFF. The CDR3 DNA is TGCGCCAGCAGCTTCGGCGGGAGGGCCTCTGTTGAGCAGTTCTTC.

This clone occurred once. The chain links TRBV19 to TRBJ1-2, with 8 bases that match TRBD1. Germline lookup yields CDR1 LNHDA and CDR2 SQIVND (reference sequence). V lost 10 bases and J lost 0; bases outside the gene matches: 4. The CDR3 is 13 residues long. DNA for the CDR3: TGTGCCATTCGGACAGGGCCTAACTATGGCTACACCTTC. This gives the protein CAIRTGPNYGYTF.

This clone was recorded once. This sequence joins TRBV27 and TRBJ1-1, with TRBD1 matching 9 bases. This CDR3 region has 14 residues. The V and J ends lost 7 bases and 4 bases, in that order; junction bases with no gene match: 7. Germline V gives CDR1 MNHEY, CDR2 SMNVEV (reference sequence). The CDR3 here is CASTTGGAATEAFF. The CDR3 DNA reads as TGTGCCAGCACCACAGGGGGCGCGGCCACTGAAGCTTTCTTT.

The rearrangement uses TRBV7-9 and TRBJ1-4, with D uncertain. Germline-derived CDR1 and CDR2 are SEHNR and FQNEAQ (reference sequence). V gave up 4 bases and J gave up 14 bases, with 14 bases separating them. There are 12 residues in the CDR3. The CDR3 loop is CASSSRHLPLFF. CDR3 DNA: TGTGCCAGCAGCTCAAGACACCTTCCGCTGTTTTTT.

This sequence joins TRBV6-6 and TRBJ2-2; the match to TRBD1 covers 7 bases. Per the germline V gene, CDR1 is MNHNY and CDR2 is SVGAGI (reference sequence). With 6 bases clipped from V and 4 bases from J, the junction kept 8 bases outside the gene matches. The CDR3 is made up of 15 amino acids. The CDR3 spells CASSSWDSPTGELFF. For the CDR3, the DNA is TGTGCCAGCAGCTCATGGGACAGTCCCACCGGGGAGCTGTTTTTT.

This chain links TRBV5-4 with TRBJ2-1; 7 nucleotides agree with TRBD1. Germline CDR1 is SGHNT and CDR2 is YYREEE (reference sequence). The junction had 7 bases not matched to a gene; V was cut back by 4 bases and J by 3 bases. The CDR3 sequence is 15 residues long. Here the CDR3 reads CASSLRQGGYNEQFF. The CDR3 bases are TGTGCCAGCAGCCTTCGACAGGGTGGCTACAATGAGCAGTTCTTC.

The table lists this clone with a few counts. CDR3 amino acids: CASSLRESNNSPLHF. In nucleotides, the CDR3 is TGTGCCAGCAGTTTACGTGAGTCCAACAATTCACCCCTCCACTTT. This chain links TRBV27 with TRBJ1-6, with no clear D. With 2 bases removed from V and 7 bases from J, the gap between germline ends came to 12 bases. Germline-derived CDR1 and CDR2 are MNHEY and SMNVEV (reference sequence). The CDR3 covers 15 residues.

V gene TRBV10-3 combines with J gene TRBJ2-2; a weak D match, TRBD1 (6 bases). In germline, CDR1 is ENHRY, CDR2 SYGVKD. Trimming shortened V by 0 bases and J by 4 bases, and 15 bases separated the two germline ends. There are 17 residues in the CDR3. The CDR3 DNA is TGTGCCATCAGTGAGTCGACAGGTTCGGCTTTCACCGGGGAGCTGTTTTTT. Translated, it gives CAISESTGSAFTGELFF.

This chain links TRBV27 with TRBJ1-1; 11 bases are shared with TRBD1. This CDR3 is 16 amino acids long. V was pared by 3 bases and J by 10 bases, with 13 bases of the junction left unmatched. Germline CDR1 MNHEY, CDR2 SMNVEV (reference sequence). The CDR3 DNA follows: TGTGCCAGCAGTTTCAAGGCGGCGGGACAGGGGGTATCAGCTTTCTTT. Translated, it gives CASSFKAAGQGVSAFF.

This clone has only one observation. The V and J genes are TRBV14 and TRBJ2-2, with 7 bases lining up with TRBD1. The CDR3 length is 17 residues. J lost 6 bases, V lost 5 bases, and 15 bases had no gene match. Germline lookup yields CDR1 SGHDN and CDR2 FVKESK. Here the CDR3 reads CASSEKPYRGGPGELFF. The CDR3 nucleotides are TGTGCCAGCAGCGAGAAACCATACAGGGGTGGGCCCGGGGAGCTGTTTTTT.

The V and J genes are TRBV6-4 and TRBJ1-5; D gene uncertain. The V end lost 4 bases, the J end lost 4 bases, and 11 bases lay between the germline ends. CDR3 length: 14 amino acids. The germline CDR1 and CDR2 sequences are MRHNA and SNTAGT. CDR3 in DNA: TGTGCCAGCAGTGTCGAGCACGGGAATCAGCCCCAGCATTTT. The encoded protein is CASSVEHGNQPQHF.

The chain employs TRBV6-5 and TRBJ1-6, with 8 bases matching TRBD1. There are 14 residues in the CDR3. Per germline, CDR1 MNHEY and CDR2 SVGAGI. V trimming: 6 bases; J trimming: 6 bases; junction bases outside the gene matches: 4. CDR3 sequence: CASRAGGFNSPLHF. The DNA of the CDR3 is TGTGCCAGCAGGGCAGGGGGCTTTAATTCACCCCTCCACTTT.

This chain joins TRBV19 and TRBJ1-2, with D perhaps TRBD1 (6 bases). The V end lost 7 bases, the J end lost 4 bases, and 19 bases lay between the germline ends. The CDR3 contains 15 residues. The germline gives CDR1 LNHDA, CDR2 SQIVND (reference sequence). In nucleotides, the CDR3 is TGTGCCAGTATTCCCGGCCGGGGGGCAAGCTATGGCTACACCTTC. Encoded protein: CASIPGRGASYGYTF.

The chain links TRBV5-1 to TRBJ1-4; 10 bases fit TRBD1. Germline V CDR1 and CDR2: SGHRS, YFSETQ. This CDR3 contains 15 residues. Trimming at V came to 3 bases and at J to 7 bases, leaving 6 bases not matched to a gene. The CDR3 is CASSSGTGVSEKLFF. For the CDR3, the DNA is TGCGCCAGCAGCTCCGGGACAGGGGTTAGTGAAAAACTGTTTTTT.

The CDR3 reads CASSLLPPGVITGELFF. The CDR3 nucleotides are TGCGCCAGCAGCTTGCTTCCCCCCGGGGTGATCACCGGGGAGCTGTTTTTT. The chain couples TRBV5-1 to TRBJ2-2; TRBD2 might be the D (5 bases). The CDR3 runs 17 residues. In germline, CDR1 is SGHRS, CDR2 YFSETQ. V was trimmed by 1 base and J by 4 bases, leaving 17 bases between them.

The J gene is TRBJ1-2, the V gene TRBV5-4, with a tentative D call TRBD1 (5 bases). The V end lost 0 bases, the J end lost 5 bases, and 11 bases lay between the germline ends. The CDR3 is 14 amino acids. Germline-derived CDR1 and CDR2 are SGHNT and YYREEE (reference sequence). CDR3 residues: CASSLVGERYGYTF. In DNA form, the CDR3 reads TGTGCCAGCAGCTTGGTAGGGGAACGGTATGGCTACACCTTC.